This T cell receptor beta chain comes out of a study of early T cells in non-severe SARS-CoV-2 infection. The CDR3 consists of 12 residues. Looked up from germline, CDR1 is DFQATT and CDR2 is SNEGSKA (reference sequence). Trimming stripped 2 bases from V and 5 bases from J, with 7 bases between. This clonotype was seen ten or more times. The protocol attached unique molecular identifiers to individual cDNA molecules. From the 5' RACE reads, TCRdb called clonotypes with MiXCR, one entry per CDR3 protein. Of some 96,000 distinct CDR3 sequences listed, under 15% were seen once; the top ten hold around 5.4%.

The receptor's source is an adult who was a healthcare worker with PCR-confirmed SARS-CoV-2 infection or an uninfected control (not recorded which). Sequenced: whole blood. The genes are TRBV20-1 and TRBJ2-1; TRBD1 is a possible D gene (5 bases). The CDR3 spells CSARPTDNEQFF. CDR3 nucleotide sequence: TGCAGTGCTAGACCGACAGACAATGAGCAGTTCTTC.